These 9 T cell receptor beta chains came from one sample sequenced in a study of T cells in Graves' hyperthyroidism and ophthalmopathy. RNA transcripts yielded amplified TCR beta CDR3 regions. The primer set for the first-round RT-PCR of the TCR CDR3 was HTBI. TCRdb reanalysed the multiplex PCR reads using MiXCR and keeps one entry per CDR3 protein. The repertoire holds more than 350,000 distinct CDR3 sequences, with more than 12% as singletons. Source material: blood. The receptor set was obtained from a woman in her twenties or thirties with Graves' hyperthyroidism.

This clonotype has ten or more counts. CDR3 amino acids: CATSLRRDAPFEAFF. CDR3 coding DNA: TGTGCCACCAGCCTTCGGAGGGACGCTCCCTTTGAAGCTTTCTTT. This sequence joins TRBV15 and TRBJ1-1; tentatively, D is TRBD1 (5 bases). V gave up 5 bases and J gave up 7 bases, with 20 bases separating them. This CDR3 has 15 residues. Germline V gene lookup returns CDR1 LNHNV and CDR2 YYDKDF (reference sequence).

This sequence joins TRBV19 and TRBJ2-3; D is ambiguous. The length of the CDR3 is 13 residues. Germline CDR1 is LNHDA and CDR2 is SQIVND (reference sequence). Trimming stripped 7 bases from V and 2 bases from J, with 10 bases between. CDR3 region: CASNPEDTDTQYF. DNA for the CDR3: TGTGCCAGTAACCCGGAAGACACAGATACGCAGTATTTT. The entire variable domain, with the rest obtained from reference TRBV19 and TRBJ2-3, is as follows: DGGITQSPKYLFRKEGQNVTLSCEQNLNHDAMYWYRQDPGQGLRLIYYSQIVNDFQKGDIAEGYSVSREKKESFPLTVTSAQKNPTAFYLCASNPEDTDTQYFGPGTRLTVL.

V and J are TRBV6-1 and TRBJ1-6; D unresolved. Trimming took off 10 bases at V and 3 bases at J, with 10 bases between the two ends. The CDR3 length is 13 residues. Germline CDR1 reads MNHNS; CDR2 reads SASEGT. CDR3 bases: TGTGCCACGCGAGGTCTCTATAATTCACCCCTCCACTTT. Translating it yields CATRGLYNSPLHF.

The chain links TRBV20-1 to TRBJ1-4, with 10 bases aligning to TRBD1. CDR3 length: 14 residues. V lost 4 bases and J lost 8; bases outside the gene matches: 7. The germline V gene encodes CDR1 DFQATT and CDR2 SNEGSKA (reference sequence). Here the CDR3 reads CSAIPGTGEEKLFF. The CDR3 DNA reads TGCAGTGCTATCCCAGGGACAGGGGAGGAAAAACTGTTTTTT.

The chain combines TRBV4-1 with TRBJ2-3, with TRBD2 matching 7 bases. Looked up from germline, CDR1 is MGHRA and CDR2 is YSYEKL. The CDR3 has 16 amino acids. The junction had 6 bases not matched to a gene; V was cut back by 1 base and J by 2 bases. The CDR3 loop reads CASSQGRGSATDTQYF. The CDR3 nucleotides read TGCGCCAGCAGCCAAGGTCGCGGGAGTGCCACAGATACGCAGTATTTT.

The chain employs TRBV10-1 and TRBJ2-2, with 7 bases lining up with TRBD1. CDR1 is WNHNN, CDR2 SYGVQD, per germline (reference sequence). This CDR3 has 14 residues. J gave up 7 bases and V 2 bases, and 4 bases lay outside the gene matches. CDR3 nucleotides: TGCGCCAGCAGTGAGGGACAGGAGGTCGGGGAGCTGTTTTTT. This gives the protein CASSEGQEVGELFF.

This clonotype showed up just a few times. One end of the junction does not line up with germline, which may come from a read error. CDR3 residues: CASSVGGLENRETQYF. DNA for the CDR3: TGCGCCAGCAGCGTCGGGGGACTAGAGAATAGGGAGACCCAGTACTTC. The chain combines TRBV2 with TRBJ2-5, with 8 bases aligning to TRBD2. Germline CDR1 is SNHLY and CDR2 is FYNNEI. The CDR3 sequence is 16 residues long.

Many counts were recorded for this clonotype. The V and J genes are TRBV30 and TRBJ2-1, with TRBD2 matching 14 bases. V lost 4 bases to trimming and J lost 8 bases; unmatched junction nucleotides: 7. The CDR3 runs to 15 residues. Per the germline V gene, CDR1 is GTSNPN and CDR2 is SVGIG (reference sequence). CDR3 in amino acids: CAWTRLAGGQDEQFF. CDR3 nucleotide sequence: TGTGCCTGGACCCGACTAGCGGGAGGGCAGGATGAGCAGTTCTTC.

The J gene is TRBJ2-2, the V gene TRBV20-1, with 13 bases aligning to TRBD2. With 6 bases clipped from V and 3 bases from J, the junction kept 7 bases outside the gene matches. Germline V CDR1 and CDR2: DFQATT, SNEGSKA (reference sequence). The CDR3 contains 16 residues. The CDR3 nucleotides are TGCAGTGCGCGAGGGACTAGCGGGACCGACACCGGGGAGCTGTTTTTT. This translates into CSARGTSGTDTGELFF.